The clone carrying this TCR beta chain was counted a single time. What it binds is unknown. The sample originates from a study of shared clonotypes between healthy human individuals. Study-wide findings and caveats: What rarefaction showed was incomplete sorted-subset sequencing despite large depth. Few donors restricted represented genetic and exposure-history diversity. When naive CD4 clonotypes were compared across several donors, 4% to 6.5% were shared.

Germline-derived CDR1 and CDR2 are ENHRY and SYGVKD. With 6 bases removed from V and 4 bases from J, the gap between germline ends came to 9 bases. The CDR3 runs 13 residues. Method: immunoSEQ multiplex PCR; TCRdb's copy keeps in-frame clones and lacks some. The table has under 2,500,000 clones, 95% seen once. Sequencing was performed on naive CD4+ T cells sorted from blood. The subset: CD45RA+ positively selected. This clonotype was sampled from a man younger than 35 in good health. This chain joins TRBV10-3 and TRBJ1-4, with a weak D call TRBD1 (5 bases). CDR3 residues: CAISPGLNEKLFF. For the CDR3, the DNA is TGTGCCATCAGCCCAGGGCTTAATGAAAAACTGTTTTTT.